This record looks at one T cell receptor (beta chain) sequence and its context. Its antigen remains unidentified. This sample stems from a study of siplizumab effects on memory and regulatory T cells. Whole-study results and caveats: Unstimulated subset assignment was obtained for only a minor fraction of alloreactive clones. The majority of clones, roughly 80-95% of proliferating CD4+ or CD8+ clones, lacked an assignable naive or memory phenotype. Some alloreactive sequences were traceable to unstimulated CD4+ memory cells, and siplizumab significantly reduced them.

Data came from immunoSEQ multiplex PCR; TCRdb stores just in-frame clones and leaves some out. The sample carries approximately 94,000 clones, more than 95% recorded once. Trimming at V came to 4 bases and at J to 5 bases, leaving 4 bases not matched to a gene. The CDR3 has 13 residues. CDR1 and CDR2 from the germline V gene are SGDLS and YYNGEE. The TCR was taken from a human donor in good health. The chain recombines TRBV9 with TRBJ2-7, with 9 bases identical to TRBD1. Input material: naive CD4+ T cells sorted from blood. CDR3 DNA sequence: TGTGCCAGCAGCTTAAGACAGGGGGACGAGCAGTACTTC. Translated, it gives CASSLRQGDEQYF.